This is a list of T cell receptor beta chains from one sample in a study of shared clonotypes between healthy human individuals. The method was immunoSEQ multiplex PCR; TCRdb's version includes in-frame clones alone and lacks a portion of them. The sample lists a few million clones, about 92% occurring once. Input material: naive CD4+ T cells sorted from blood. The receptors come from a man between 18 and 35 years old in good health. The conserved cysteine and the conserved F or W are not part of the CDR3 here.

V gene: TRBV10-3; CDR3 protein: AISESGETQY
V gene: TRBV5-6; CDR3 protein: ASSPGGRYTEAF
V gene: TRBV7-2; CDR3 protein: ASSLAWGSSYNEQF
V gene: TRBV30; CDR3 protein: AWEEQGHGYT
V gene: TRBV12-5; CDR3 protein: ASGLAPTGDSNQPQH
V gene: TRBV7-9; CDR3 protein: ASRGQGPGELF
V gene: TRBV27; CDR3 protein: ASSLSRGSGIYNEQF
V gene: TRBV30; CDR3 protein: AWSVRQGMNSPLH
V gene: TRBV2; CDR3 protein: ASTGGYNQPQH
V gene: TRBV29-1; CDR3 protein: SVDEGHSYNEQF
V gene: TRBV29-1; CDR3 protein: SVLRGNTIY
V gene: TRBV5-4; CDR3 protein: ASSFSGGAFNEQF
V gene: TRBV19; CDR3 protein: ASKNQGSQETQY
V gene: TRBV11-2; CDR3 protein: ASSFSRGQGAF
V gene: TRBV18; CDR3 protein: ASSPAESRGYGYT
V gene: TRBV28; CDR3 protein: ASPPPGTSNTGELF
V gene: TRBV19; CDR3 protein: ASNEGMKPQH
V gene: TRBV5-1; CDR3 protein: ASSLRQGADEQY
V gene: TRBV6-6; CDR3 protein: ASSRQETEAF
V gene: TRBV5-1; CDR3 protein: ASSLPGNEQY
V gene: TRBV5-1; CDR3 protein: ASSPGQKSGTDTQY
V gene: TRBV19; CDR3 protein: ASSTTPGGPTRGYGYT
V gene: TRBV2; CDR3 protein: ASSEQGRLPNQPQH
V gene: TRBV18; CDR3 protein: ASSRGGAAGELF
V gene: TRBV6-1; CDR3 protein: AGHSGGLNTGELF
V gene: TRBV6-5; CDR3 protein: ASRPAGGYQETQY
V gene: TRBV2; CDR3 protein: ASTRDSSNQPQH
V gene: TRBV6-1; CDR3 protein: ASSDRLAGAYNEQF
V gene: TRBV10-3; CDR3 protein: AISGGSFYEQY
V gene: TRBV7-3; CDR3 protein: ASSRGRRGGLETQY
V gene: TRBV6-4; CDR3 protein: ASSRSTTLNTGELF
V gene: TRBV5-6; CDR3 protein: ASSSPGQGDEQF
V gene: TRBV28; CDR3 protein: ASQGAEGEKLF
V gene: TRBV7-2; CDR3 protein: ASSLRKGLAGFRDTQY
V gene: TRBV28; CDR3 protein: ASSSSGTGKTGELF
V gene: TRBV7-9; CDR3 protein: ASSLGGLGDGYT
V gene: TRBV6-1; CDR3 protein: ASSTGGAAYEQY
V gene: TRBV11-2; CDR3 protein: ASSLGRDSGELF
V gene: TRBV18; CDR3 protein: ASSPGGRTDTQY
V gene: TRBV19; CDR3 protein: ASSPKTGRTEAF
V gene: TRBV28; CDR3 protein: ASSLGQGAQPQH
V gene: TRBV5-1; CDR3 protein: ASSLSRDTFDNYGYT
V gene: TRBV28; CDR3 protein: ASSLIGREQY
V gene: TRBV6-6; CDR3 protein: ASSYRGEAF
V gene: TRBV4-1; CDR3 protein: ASSSGTSGGWGPNEQF